This T cell receptor beta chain stems from a study of beta chain features in type 1 diabetes. This clone was recorded a few times. Its antigen remains unknown. The study reverse transcribed the entire isolated RNA, so it sequenced expressed TCRB transcripts. Generated by immunoSEQ multiplex PCR, the TCRdb table keeps only in-frame clones and is missing some. The profile shows about 160,000 clones, roughly 9% of them singletons. V dropped 9 bases and J dropped 9; count of bases not matched to a gene: 8. The CDR3 extends over 12 amino acids. CDR1 and CDR2 (germline): MNHEY, SMNVEV (reference sequence). Notes on the study in general: When Type 1 diabetes patients were examined, their TCRB CDR3s proved moderately but significantly shorter in all four CD4+ subsets.

V usage is TRBV27 and J usage is TRBJ2-1, with 7 nucleotides matching TRBD2. The material sequenced was central memory CD4+ T cells from blood. The clonotype was recovered from a young woman with type 1 diabetes. CDR3 coding DNA: TGTGCCAGTGAGACTAGCTTTGGTGAGCAGTTCTTC. Amino acid sequence: CASETSFGEQFF.